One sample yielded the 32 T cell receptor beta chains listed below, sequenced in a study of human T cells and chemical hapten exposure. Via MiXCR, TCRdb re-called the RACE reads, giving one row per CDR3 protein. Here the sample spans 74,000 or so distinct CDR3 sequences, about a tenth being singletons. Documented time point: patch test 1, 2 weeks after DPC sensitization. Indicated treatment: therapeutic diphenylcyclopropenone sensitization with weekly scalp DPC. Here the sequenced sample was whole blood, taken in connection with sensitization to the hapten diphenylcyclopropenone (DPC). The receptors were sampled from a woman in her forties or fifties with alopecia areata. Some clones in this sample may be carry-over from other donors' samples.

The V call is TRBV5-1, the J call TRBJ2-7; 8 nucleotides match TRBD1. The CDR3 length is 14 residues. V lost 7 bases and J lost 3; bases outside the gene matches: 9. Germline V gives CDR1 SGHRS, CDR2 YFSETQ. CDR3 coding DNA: TGCGCCAGCGCTCCCCAGGGGGCCCACTACGAGCAGTACTTC. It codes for CASAPQGAHYEQYF.

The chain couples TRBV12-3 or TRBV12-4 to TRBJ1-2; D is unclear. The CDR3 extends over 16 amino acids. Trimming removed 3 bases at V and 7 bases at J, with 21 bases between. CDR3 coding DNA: TGTGCCAGCAGTTTCACTTTAAGAGTGGGGAAGGGTGGCTACACCTTC. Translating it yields CASSFTLRVGKGGYTF.

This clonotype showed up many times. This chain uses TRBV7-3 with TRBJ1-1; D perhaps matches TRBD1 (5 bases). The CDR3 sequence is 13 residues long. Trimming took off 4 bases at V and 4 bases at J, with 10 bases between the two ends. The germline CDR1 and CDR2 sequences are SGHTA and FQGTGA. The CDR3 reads CASSSQGGTEAFF. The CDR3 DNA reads TGTGCCAGCAGCTCCCAGGGCGGCACTGAAGCTTTCTTT.

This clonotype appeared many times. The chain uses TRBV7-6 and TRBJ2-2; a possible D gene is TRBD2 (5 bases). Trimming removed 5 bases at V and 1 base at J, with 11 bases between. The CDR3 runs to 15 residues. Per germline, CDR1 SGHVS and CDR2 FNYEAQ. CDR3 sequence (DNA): TGTGCCAGCAGCCCCGCGGGCCTGAACACCGGGGAGCTGTTTTTT. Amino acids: CASSPAGLNTGELFF.

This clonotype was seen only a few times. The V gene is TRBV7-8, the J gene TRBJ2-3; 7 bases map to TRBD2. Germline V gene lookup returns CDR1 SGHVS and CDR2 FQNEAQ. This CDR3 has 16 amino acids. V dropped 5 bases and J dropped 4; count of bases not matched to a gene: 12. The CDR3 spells CASSPRGAGVPDTQYF. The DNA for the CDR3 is TGTGCCAGCAGCCCCCGTGGTGCGGGAGTCCCAGATACGCAGTATTTT.

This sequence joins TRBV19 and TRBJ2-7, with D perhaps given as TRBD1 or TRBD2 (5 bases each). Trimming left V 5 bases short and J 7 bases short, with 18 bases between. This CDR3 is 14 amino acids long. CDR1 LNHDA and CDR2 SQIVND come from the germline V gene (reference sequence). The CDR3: CASSQGVPPGEQYF. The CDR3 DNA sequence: TGTGCCAGTAGTCAGGGAGTCCCCCCGGGTGAGCAGTACTTC.

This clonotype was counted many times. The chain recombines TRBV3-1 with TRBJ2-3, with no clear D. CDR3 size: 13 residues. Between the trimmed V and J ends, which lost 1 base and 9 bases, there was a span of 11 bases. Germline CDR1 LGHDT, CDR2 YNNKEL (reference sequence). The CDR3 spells CASSQVTARTQYF. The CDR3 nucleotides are TGTGCCAGCAGCCAAGTAACAGCGCGAACGCAGTATTTT.

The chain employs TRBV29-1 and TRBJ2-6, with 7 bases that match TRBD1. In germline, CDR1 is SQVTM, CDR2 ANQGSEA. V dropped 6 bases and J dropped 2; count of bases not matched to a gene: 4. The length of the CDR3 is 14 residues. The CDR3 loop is CSVQTGAGANVLTF. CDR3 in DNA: TGCAGCGTCCAAACAGGGGCTGGGGCCAACGTCCTGACTTTC.

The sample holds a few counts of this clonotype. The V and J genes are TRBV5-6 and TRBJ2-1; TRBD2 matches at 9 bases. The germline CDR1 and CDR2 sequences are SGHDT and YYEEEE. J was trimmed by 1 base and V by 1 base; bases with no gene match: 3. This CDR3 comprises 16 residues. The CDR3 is CASSLMLAGSYNEQFF. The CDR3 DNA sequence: TGTGCCAGCAGCTTGATGCTAGCGGGGTCCTACAATGAGCAGTTCTTC.

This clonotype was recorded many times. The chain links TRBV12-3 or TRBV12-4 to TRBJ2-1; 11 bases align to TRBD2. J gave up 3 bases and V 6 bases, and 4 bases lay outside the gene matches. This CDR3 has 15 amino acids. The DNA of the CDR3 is TGTGCCAGCAGCTCTAGCGGGAGGATCTACAATGAGCAGTTCTTC. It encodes CASSSSGRIYNEQFF.

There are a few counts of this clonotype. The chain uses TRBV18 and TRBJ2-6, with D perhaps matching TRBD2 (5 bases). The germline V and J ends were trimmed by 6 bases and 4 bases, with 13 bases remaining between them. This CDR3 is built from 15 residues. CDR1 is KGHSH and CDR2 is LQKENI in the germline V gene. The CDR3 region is CASSPGILGANVLTF. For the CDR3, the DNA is TGTGCCAGCTCCCCCGGGATATTGGGGGCCAACGTCCTGACTTTC.

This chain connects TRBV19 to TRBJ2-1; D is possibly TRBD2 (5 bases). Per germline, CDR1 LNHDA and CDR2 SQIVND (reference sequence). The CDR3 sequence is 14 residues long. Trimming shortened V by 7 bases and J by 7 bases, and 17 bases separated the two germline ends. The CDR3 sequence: CASNPSDWFNEQFF. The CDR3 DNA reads TGTGCCAGTAACCCTTCGGACTGGTTTAATGAGCAGTTCTTC.

Here the CDR3 reads CAISELAASTDTQYF. The CDR3 bases are TGTGCCATCAGCGAACTAGCGGCTAGCACAGATACGCAGTATTTT. The rearrangement joins TRBV10-3 to TRBJ2-3; the match to TRBD2 covers 8 bases. In germline, CDR1 is ENHRY, CDR2 SYGVKD. The CDR3 has 15 residues. V trimming: 6 bases; J trimming: 0 bases; junction bases outside the gene matches: 5.

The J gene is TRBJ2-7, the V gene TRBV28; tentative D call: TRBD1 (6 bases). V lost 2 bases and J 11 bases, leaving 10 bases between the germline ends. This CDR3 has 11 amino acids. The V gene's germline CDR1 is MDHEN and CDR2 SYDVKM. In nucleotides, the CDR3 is TGTGCCAGCAGTTTAACGACAGGAAAGTACTTC. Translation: CASSLTTGKYF.

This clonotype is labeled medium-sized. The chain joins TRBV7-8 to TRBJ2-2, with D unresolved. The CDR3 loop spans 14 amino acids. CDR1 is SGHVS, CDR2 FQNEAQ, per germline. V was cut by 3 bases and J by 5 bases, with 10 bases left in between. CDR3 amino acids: CASSLRRVTGELFF. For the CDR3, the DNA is TGTGCCAGCAGCTTGCGGAGAGTTACCGGGGAGCTGTTTTTT.

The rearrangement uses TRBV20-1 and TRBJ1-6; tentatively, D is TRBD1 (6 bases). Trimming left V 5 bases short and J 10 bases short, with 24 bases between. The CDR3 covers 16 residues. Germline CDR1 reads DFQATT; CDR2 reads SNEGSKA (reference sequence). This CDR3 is CSAGEPGPTGASPLHF. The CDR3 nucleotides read TGCAGTGCTGGGGAGCCTGGCCCGACAGGAGCCTCACCCCTCCACTTT.

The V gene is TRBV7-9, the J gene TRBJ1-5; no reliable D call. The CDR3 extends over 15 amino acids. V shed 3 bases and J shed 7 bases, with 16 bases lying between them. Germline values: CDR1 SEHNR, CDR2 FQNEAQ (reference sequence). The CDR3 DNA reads TGTGCCAGCAGCTTCGAAAGCCCCTTCGGACAGCCCCAGCATTTT. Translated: CASSFESPFGQPQHF.

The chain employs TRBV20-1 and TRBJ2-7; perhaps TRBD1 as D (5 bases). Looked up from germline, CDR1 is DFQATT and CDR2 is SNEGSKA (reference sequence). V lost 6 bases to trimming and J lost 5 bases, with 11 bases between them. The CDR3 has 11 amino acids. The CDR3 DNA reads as TGCAGTGCCCCTCAGGGAAACGAGCAGTACTTC. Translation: CSAPQGNEQYF.

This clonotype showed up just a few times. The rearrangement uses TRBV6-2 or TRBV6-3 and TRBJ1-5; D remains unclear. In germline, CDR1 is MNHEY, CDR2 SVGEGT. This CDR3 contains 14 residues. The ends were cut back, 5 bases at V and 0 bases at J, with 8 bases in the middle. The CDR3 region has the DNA TGTGCCAGCAGTCGAGACAATAGCAATCAGCCCCAGCATTTT. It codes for CASSRDNSNQPQHF.

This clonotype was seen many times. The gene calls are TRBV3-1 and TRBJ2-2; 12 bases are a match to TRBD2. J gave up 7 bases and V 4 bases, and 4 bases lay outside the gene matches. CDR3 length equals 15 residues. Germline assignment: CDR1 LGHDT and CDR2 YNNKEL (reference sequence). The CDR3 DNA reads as TGTGCCAGCAGCCGGACTAGCGGGATCCTCGGGGAGCTGTTTTTT. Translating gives CASSRTSGILGELFF.

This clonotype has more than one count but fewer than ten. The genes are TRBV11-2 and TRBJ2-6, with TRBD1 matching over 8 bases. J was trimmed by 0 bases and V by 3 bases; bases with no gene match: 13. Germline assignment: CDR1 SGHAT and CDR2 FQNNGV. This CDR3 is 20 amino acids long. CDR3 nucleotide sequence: TGTGCCAGCAGCTTGGGCACCCGGGACAGGTTCTTCTCTGGGGCCAACGTCCTGACTTTC. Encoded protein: CASSLGTRDRFFSGANVLTF.

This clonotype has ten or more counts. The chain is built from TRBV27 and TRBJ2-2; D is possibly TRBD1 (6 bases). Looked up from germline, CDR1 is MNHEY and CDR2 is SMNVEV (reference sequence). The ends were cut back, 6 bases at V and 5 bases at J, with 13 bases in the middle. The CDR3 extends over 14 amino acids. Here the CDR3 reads CASRSGAVTGELFF. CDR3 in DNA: TGTGCCAGCAGATCAGGGGCGGTTACCGGGGAGCTGTTTTTT.

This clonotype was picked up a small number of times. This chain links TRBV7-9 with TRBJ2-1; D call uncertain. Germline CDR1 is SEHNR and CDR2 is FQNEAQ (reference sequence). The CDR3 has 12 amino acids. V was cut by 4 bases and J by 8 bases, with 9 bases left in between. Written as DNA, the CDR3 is TGTGCCAGCAGCTCTCTTGCCGATGAGCAGTTCTTC. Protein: CASSSLADEQFF.

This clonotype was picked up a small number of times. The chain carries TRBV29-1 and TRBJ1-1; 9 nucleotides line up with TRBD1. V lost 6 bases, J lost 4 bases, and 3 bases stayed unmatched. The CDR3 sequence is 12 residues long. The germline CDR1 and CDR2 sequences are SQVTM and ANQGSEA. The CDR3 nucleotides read TGCAGCGTGGACAGGGGCAGCACTGAAGCTTTCTTT. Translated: CSVDRGSTEAFF.

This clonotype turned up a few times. CDR3 sequence: CSVRGLPNTGELFF. The CDR3 DNA reads TGCAGCGTTCGGGGACTGCCGAACACCGGGGAGCTGTTTTTT. J is TRBJ2-2 and V is TRBV29-1; possibly TRBD2 for D (6 bases). The germline V gene has CDR1 SQVTM and CDR2 ANQGSEA. The CDR3 loop spans 14 amino acids. The V end was cut by 5 bases, the J end by 0 bases, with 10 bases between.

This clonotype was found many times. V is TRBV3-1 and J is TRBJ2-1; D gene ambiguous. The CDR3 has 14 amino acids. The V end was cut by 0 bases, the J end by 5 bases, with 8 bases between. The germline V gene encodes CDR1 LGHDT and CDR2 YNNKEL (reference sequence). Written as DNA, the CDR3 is TGTGCCAGCAGCCAAGAGCATCGCCACAATGAGCAGTTCTTC. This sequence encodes CASSQEHRHNEQFF.

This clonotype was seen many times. This CDR3 is CASSLGPSGTTDTQYF. The CDR3, as DNA: TGTGCCAGCAGCTTAGGGCCTAGCGGAACCACAGATACGCAGTATTTT. This chain connects TRBV7-2 to TRBJ2-3; 7 nucleotides line up with TRBD2. Per germline, CDR1 SGHTA and CDR2 FQGNSA. V shed 1 base, J shed 2 bases, and the junction held 6 bases outside the gene matches. The CDR3 length is 16 residues.

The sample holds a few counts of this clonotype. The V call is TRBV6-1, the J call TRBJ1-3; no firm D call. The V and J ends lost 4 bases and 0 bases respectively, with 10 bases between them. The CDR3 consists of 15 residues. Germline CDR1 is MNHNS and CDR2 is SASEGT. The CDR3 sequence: CASSATGSSGNTIYF. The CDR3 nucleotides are TGTGCCAGCAGTGCTACTGGGAGCTCTGGAAACACCATATATTTT.

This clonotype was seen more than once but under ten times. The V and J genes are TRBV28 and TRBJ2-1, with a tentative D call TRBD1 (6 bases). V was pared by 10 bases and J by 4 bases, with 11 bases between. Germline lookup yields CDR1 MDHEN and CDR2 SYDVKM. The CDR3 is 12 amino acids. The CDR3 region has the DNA TGTGCCACCAGGGGAAGTTACAATGAGCAGTTCTTC. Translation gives CATRGSYNEQFF. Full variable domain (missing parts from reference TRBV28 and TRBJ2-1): DVKVTQSSRYLVKRTGEKVFLECVQDMDHENMFWYRQDPGLGLRLIYFSYDVKMKEKGDIPEGYSVSREKKERFSLILESASTNQTSMYLCATRGSYNEQFFGPGTRLTVL.

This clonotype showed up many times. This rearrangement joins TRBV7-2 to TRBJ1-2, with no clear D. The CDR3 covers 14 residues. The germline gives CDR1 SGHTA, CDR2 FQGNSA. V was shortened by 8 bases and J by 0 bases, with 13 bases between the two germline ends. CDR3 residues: CASGSPRSNYGYTF. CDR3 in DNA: TGTGCCAGCGGGTCCCCGCGGTCTAACTATGGCTACACCTTC. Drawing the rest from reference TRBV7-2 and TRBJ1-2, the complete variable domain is GAGVSQSPSNKVTEKGKDVELRCDPISGHTALYWYRQSLGQGLEFLIYFQGNSAPDKSGLPSDRFSAERTGGSVSTLTIQRTQQEDSAVYLCASGSPRSNYGYTFGSGTRLTVV.

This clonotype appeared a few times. The CDR3: CASSLRGTGGAYSNQPQHF. The DNA of the CDR3 is TGTGCCAGCAGCTTGAGGGGGACAGGTGGGGCTTATAGCAATCAGCCCCAGCATTTT. The chain employs TRBV5-6 and TRBJ1-5; 8 nucleotides agree with TRBD1. With 1 base clipped from V and 0 bases from J, the junction kept 12 bases outside the gene matches. The CDR3 spans 19 residues. Germline CDR1 is SGHDT and CDR2 is YYEEEE.

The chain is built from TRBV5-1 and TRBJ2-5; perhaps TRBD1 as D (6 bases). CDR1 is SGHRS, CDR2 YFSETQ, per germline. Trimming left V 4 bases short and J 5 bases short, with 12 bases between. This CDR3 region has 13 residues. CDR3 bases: TGCGCCAGCAGCCGACAGGAATATGAGACCCAGTACTTC. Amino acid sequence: CASSRQEYETQYF.